This record covers a single T cell receptor (beta chain). Its target is not known. The PCR contained 60 Vbeta and 13 Jbeta primers. Clones were sequenced by immunoSEQ multiplex PCR, and TCRdb holds only the in-frame ones, with some missing. The sample includes 150,000 to 200,000 clones, more than 9.5% of them seen just once. Trimming took 2 bases from V and 0 from J; bases not matched to a gene: 7. This CDR3 has 16 amino acids. CDR1 is MRHNA and CDR2 is SNTAGT in the germline V gene. The record originates from a study of cytomegalovirus exposure and HLA in healthy donors. Study-wide results and limits: In a later analysis, a missense DCLRE1C variant was linked to TCR beta V- and J-gene trimming. Among donors in an Asian-associated ancestry cluster, a later analysis reportedly found fewer N-insertions than the roughly 610-donor mean.

The sample taken for sequencing was PBMCs. The clonotype comes from a man in his fifties in good health and CMV-seropositive. The J gene is TRBJ2-7, the V gene TRBV6-4; 7 nucleotides match TRBD1. In nucleotides, the CDR3 is TGTGCCAGCAGTGACGCACGGGACAGATCCTCCTACGAGCAGTACTTC. Protein product: CASSDARDRSSYEQYF.